This T cell receptor (beta chain) was observed in a study of CXCR3-negative and CXCR3-positive naive CD8 T cells. Study outcomes and limitations: Diversity ran similarly high across both naive subsets but far lower in memory CD8+ cells.

Through 5' RACE with UMI labels, the TRB cDNA libraries were prepared. One entry per CDR3 protein, without DNA, is what TCRdb gives after re-calling the 5' RACE reads. This table lists over 70,000 distinct CDR3 sequences. Turning to this clonotype: Its matching antigen is unknown.

The V gene's germline CDR1 is LGHNA and CDR2 YSLEER. The CDR3 sequence is 11 residues long. This chain uses TRBV4-3 with TRBJ2-1. The receptor comes from a human donor in good health. Some clones in this sample may be carry-over from other donors' samples. The sequenced sample consisted of naive CXCR3- CD8+ T cells from blood. Regarding subset: CD45RO-CCR7+CD27+CD95- naive CD8+ T cells lacking CXCR3 (TNR3-). The CDR3 sequence is CASSSQFGQFF.